This T cell receptor beta chain came from a study of control samples from healthy donors and cancer patients. The assay was immunoSEQ multiplex PCR, and TCRdb's table has in-frame clones only and misses some. This table has under 130,000 clones, about 80% appearing once. The J segment lost 3 bases and the V segment lost 3 bases, leaving 5 bases of the junction unmatched. CDR3 size: 14 residues. CDR1 LGHDT and CDR2 YNNKEL come from the germline V gene (reference sequence). The origin of this receptor is a woman in her forties or fifties in good health. The V gene is TRBV3-1 (or the pseudogene TRBV3-2), the J gene TRBJ2-7; 7 nucleotides agree with TRBD1. The sample consisted of blood. This chain's CDR3 is CASSQGQRNYEQYF. The DNA of the CDR3 is TGTGCCAGCAGCCAGGGACAGAGAAACTACGAGCAGTACTTC.